The 26 T cell receptor beta chains below all came from one sample that was sequenced in a study of regulatory T cells in long-lasting Graves disease. Time point of the sample: newly diagnosed GD, antithyroid drugs for less than 3 months. RNA isolated from PBMCs was used to make the TCR library. Construction of TCR beta libraries relied on iRepertoire HTBI primers and on Arm-PCR targeting CDR3 regions. Using its own MiXCR run on the multiplex PCR reads, TCRdb lists one record per CDR3 protein. The repertoire has approximately 350,000 distinct CDR3 sequences, over 15% of them found once; the top ten carry 30%. These records were also assigned to another study, of T cells in Graves' hyperthyroidism and ophthalmopathy.

Sequences were derived from peripheral blood mononuclear cells (PBMCs), sampled at new diagnosis, from a patient treated with antithyroid drugs. The receptor set was obtained from a man aged 35 to 55 with Graves disease.

Only a few counts were recorded for this clonotype. The chain employs TRBV6-2 or TRBV6-3 and TRBJ2-1, with 7 bases matching TRBD2. The CDR3 has 19 residues. Germline V gene lookup returns CDR1 MNHEY and CDR2 SVGEGT. The ends lost 2 bases at V and 0 bases at J; junction bases unmatched: 13. CDR3 coding DNA: TGTGCCAGCAGTTACACCCCCTTCGGGGGACTAAACTCCTACAATGAGCAGTTCTTC. It yields the protein CASSYTPFGGLNSYNEQFF.

This chain joins TRBV11-2 and TRBJ2-6, with D tentatively TRBD2 (6 bases). V shed 0 bases and J shed 0 bases, with 9 bases lying between them. The CDR3 runs to 17 residues. Germline V CDR1 and CDR2: SGHAT, FQNNGV. The CDR3 DNA sequence: TGTGCCAGCAGCTTAGATCGGGGGTACTCTGGGGCCAACGTCCTGACTTTC. It encodes CASSLDRGYSGANVLTF.

The CDR3 DNA reads TGTGCCAGCAGCCCTAAGGTGACTAGCTACAATGAGCAGTTCTTC. Its protein product is CASSPKVTSYNEQFF. This chain connects TRBV7-2 to TRBJ2-1; TRBD2 is a possible D gene (6 bases). V was cut by 5 bases and J by 3 bases, with 14 bases left in between. CDR1 and CDR2 (germline): SGHTA, FQGNSA. The CDR3 length is 15 residues.

The genes are TRBV28 and TRBJ1-6; D gene ambiguous. The germline V gene has CDR1 MDHEN and CDR2 SYDVKM. Deletions cut 10 bases from V and 0 bases from J, with 13 bases between. This CDR3 region has 15 residues. CDR3: CAILDRSSYNSPLHF. The CDR3 nucleotides are TGTGCCATCCTCGATAGGAGCTCCTATAATTCACCCCTCCACTTT.

About this clonotype: This may come from a read error, since a much larger clone is one base off. The rearrangement joins TRBV5-6 to TRBJ2-7; 7 nucleotides agree with TRBD1. After removal of 2 bases from V and 0 bases from J, the junction contained 8 bases not matched to a gene. The CDR3 consists of 16 residues. Germline CDR1 is SGHDT and CDR2 is YYEEEE. As DNA, the CDR3 is TGTGCCAGCAGCTTAGGGGGCACTCCCCTCTCCTACGAGCAGTACTTC. This codes for CASSLGGTPLSYEQYF.

This clonotype was detected only a few times. The genes are TRBV5-1 and TRBJ2-5, with TRBD1 matching over 9 bases. The ends lost 2 bases at V and 4 bases at J; junction bases unmatched: 6. Germline-derived CDR1 and CDR2 are SGHRS and YFSETQ. The CDR3 length is 15 residues. The CDR3 is CASSFTGGRAETQYF. CDR3 coding DNA: TGCGCCAGCAGCTTTACAGGGGGCCGAGCAGAGACCCAGTACTTC.

A remark on this clonotype: Only one base separates this from a far larger clonotype, so it likely reflects a read error. The genes are TRBV11-3 and TRBJ2-1; D may correspond to TRBD1 or TRBD2 (5 bases each). CDR3 length: 12 residues. Germline V CDR1 and CDR2: SGHNT, YENEEA. Here the CDR3 reads CASGGIYNGQFF. As DNA, the CDR3 is TGTGCCAGCGGGGGAATTTACAATGGGCAGTTCTTC. The full variable domain, with the rest looked up from reference TRBV11-3 and TRBJ2-1, is EAGVVQSPRYKIIEKKQPVAFWCNPISGHNTLYWYLQNLGQGPELLIRYENEEAVDDSQLPKDRFSAERLKGVDSTLKIQPAELGDSAVYLCASGGIYNGQFFGPGTRLTVL.

This clonotype was picked up many times. V is TRBV30 and J is TRBJ1-6; D unresolved. CDR1 is GTSNPN, CDR2 SVGIG, per germline (reference sequence). The CDR3 is 14 residues long. V was pared by 2 bases and J by 9 bases, with 14 bases between. The CDR3 here is CAWSPGLQISPLHF. The CDR3 DNA follows: TGTGCCTGGAGTCCAGGACTGCAAATTTCACCCCTCCACTTT.

This clonotype was seen repeatedly, ten times or more. This rearrangement joins TRBV28 to TRBJ2-7; no firm D call. From germline, CDR1 is MDHEN and CDR2 SYDVKM. The CDR3 runs 15 residues. The V end lost 5 bases, the J end lost 0 bases, and 14 bases lay between the germline ends. The CDR3 region is CASSPRTGYSYEQYF. In nucleotides, the CDR3 is TGTGCCAGCAGTCCGCGGACGGGTTACTCCTACGAGCAGTACTTC.

The sample holds a few counts of this clonotype. The chain is built from TRBV24-1 and TRBJ2-3; TRBD2 aligns across 8 bases. Germline CDR1 and CDR2: KGHDR and SFDVKD. CDR3 length equals 19 residues. The trim removed 3 bases at V and 0 bases at J, leaving 13 bases unmatched. As DNA, the CDR3 is TGTGCCACCAGTGATCATCGGTCACTAGCGGCGGGGAGCACAGATACGCAGTATTTT. This translates into CATSDHRSLAAGSTDTQYF.

This clonotype was seen ten or more times. The rearrangement links TRBV12-3 or TRBV12-4 to TRBJ1-6; D unresolved. V shed 1 base and J shed 5 bases, with 9 bases lying between them. The CDR3 contains 15 residues. The CDR3 spells CASSLGGNNNSPLHF. DNA of the CDR3: TGTGCCAGCAGTTTAGGCGGAAACAATAATTCACCCCTCCACTTT.

This clonotype appeared many times. This chain uses TRBV12-3 or TRBV12-4 with TRBJ1-1; TRBD1 is a possible D gene (5 bases). V lost 1 base and J lost 11, with 8 bases in between. The CDR3 totals 11 residues. This chain's CDR3 is CASSLGRVAFF. The CDR3, as DNA: TGTGCCAGCAGTTTAGGCAGGGTGGCTTTCTTT.

This clonotype was picked up a small number of times. The J gene is TRBJ1-6, the V gene TRBV20-1; D is uncertain. CDR3 length: 13 amino acids. CDR1 is DFQATT and CDR2 is SNEGSKA in the germline V gene (reference sequence). Trimming shortened V by 6 bases and J by 5 bases, and 11 bases separated the two germline ends. DNA for the CDR3: TGCAGTGCCGAGACCGTACATAATTCACCCCTCCACTTT. Its protein product is CSAETVHNSPLHF.

This clonotype was counted many times. The J gene is TRBJ2-5, the V gene TRBV6-2 or TRBV6-3; D might be TRBD1 (6 bases). There are 14 residues in the CDR3. V was pared by 2 bases and J by 4 bases, with 11 bases between. Germline values: CDR1 MNHEY, CDR2 SVGEGT. CDR3 nucleotide sequence: TGTGCCAGCAGTTACCTGGGGGCCCGAGAGACCCAGTACTTC. Amino acid sequence: CASSYLGARETQYF.

In its sample, this clonotype was seen a few times. J is TRBJ2-2 and V is TRBV5-4; 8 nucleotides agree with TRBD2. Germline lookup yields CDR1 SGHNT and CDR2 YYREEE (reference sequence). V trimming: 0 bases; J trimming: 6 bases; junction bases outside the gene matches: 7. This CDR3 contains 16 residues. This CDR3 is CASSLVGTSRAGELFF. In DNA, the CDR3 is TGTGCCAGCAGCTTGGTGGGGACTAGTCGTGCCGGGGAGCTGTTTTTT.

A note on this clonotype: A much larger clone differs by one base, so this may be a read error. V and J are TRBV28 and TRBJ2-3; D not certain. Near its end, the DNA agrees better with TRBJ2-1, so the J call may be wrong. The CDR3 totals 12 residues. From germline, CDR1 is MDHEN and CDR2 SYDVKM. DNA of the CDR3: TGTGCCTCCCACGACCGGTCGTACGAGCAGTTCTTC. It codes for CASHDRSYEQFF.

This clonotype showed up many times. The V call is TRBV30, the J call TRBJ2-3, with 10 positions matching TRBD1. The CDR3 totals 16 residues. The ends lost 4 bases at V and 2 bases at J; junction bases unmatched: 9. CDR1 is GTSNPN and CDR2 is SVGIG in the germline V gene (reference sequence). In nucleotides, the CDR3 is TGTGCCTGGATGTCCCGGGACAGGGGAACCACAGATACGCAGTATTTT. It translates to CAWMSRDRGTTDTQYF.

This clonotype came up a few times. The rearrangement joins TRBV18 to TRBJ2-5, with D unresolved. The CDR3 is 13 residues long. The germline CDR1 and CDR2 sequences are KGHSH and LQKENI. Trimming shortened V by 2 bases and J by 4 bases, and 8 bases separated the two germline ends. The chain's CDR3 is CASSPVLTETQYF. CDR3 coding DNA: TGTGCCAGCTCACCAGTCCTGACAGAGACCCAGTACTTC.

There are many counts of this clonotype. The V gene is TRBV5-6, the J gene TRBJ1-1; perhaps TRBD1 as D (6 bases). Trimming pared 5 bases from V and 6 bases from J, leaving 11 bases between. The CDR3 consists of 12 residues. CDR1 is SGHDT, CDR2 YYEEEE, per germline. CDR3 amino acids: CASSSGGAEAFF. In DNA, the CDR3 is TGTGCCAGCAGTTCTGGGGGCGCTGAAGCTTTCTTT.

Many counts were recorded for this clonotype. The rearrangement uses TRBV3-1 and TRBJ1-3; D is unclear. The length of the CDR3 is 13 residues. Germline-derived CDR1 and CDR2 are LGHDT and YNNKEL (reference sequence). V was pared by 7 bases and J by 6 bases, with 13 bases between. DNA for the CDR3: TGTGCCAGCAACTTTTTGAGGGCAAACACCATATATTTT. This codes for CASNFLRANTIYF.

This clonotype was counted at least ten times. The rearrangement joins TRBV6-1 to TRBJ2-7; 11 bases are shared with TRBD2. The CDR3 length is 14 residues. V lost 11 bases, J lost 1 base, and 7 bases stayed unmatched. Germline lookup yields CDR1 MNHNS and CDR2 SASEGT. This CDR3 is CASLRTSGSYEQYF. For the CDR3, the DNA is TGTGCCTCTTTGCGGACTAGCGGGTCCTACGAGCAGTACTTC.

Only a few counts were recorded for this clonotype. A read error may explain this, as a much larger clone is one base away. The gene calls are TRBV28 and TRBJ2-7; 8 bases align to TRBD1. CDR1 is MDHEN, CDR2 SYDVKM, per germline. There are 15 residues in the CDR3. The CDR3 bases are TGTGCCGGCAGTCTGAGGACAGGGTGGGGCTACGAGCAGTACTTC. Translating gives CAGSLRTGWGYEQYF.

This clonotype was seen repeatedly, ten times or more. The genes are TRBV7-9 and TRBJ2-1; 11 nucleotides align to TRBD1. CDR1 is SEHNR, CDR2 FQNEAQ, per germline (reference sequence). The junction had 6 bases not matched to a gene; V was cut back by 5 bases and J by 0 bases. This CDR3 comprises 17 residues. CDR3 DNA sequence: TGTGCCAGCAGCCCCCGGACAGGGGGCATCTCCTACAATGAGCAGTTCTTC. Protein product: CASSPRTGGISYNEQFF.

This clonotype was picked up many times. The genes are TRBV2 and TRBJ1-5; the match to TRBD1 covers 10 bases. V gave up 6 bases and J gave up 5 bases; unmatched junction bases: 7. Germline V CDR1 and CDR2: SNHLY, FYNNEI. The CDR3 runs to 15 residues. Written as DNA, the CDR3 is TGTGCCAGCAGCGTGGACAGGGGGAACTATCAGCCCCAGCATTTT. It translates to CASSVDRGNYQPQHF.

This clonotype was observed many times. J is TRBJ2-5 and V is TRBV12-5; maybe TRBD2 (7 bases). The CDR3 runs to 16 residues. Germline V gene sequence: CDR1 LGHNT, CDR2 FRNRAP. V shed 1 base and J shed 5 bases, with 17 bases lying between them. CDR3 in amino acids: CASGLDRGGYLETQYF. CDR3 nucleotide sequence: TGTGCTAGTGGTTTGGATAGGGGGGGGTACTTGGAGACCCAGTACTTC.

This clonotype was observed many times. V and J are TRBV2 and TRBJ2-7, with 8 bases matching TRBD1. The CDR3 runs to 13 residues. V trimming: 4 bases; J trimming: 4 bases; junction bases outside the gene matches: 3. Germline CDR1 and CDR2: SNHLY and FYNNEI. The CDR3 nucleotides read TGTGCCAGCAGTGCGCAGGGGGCGTACGAGCAGTACTTC. It translates to CASSAQGAYEQYF.